The 32 T cell receptor beta chains below all came from one sample that was sequenced in a study of T cell responses to AZD1222 COVID-19 vaccine. Profiling relied on immunoSEQ multiplex PCR, and the TCRdb table lists in-frame clones only, not all of them. The sample includes about 130,000 clones, just under 95% of them seen just once. The material was peripheral blood, obtained on day 0 of AZD1222 vaccination. All receptors derive from an adult in good health.

The rearrangement joins TRBV3-1 (or the pseudogene TRBV3-2) to TRBJ2-3; D gene uncertain. V lost 0 bases, J lost 4 bases, and 11 bases lay in between. Looked up from germline, CDR1 is LGHDT and CDR2 is YNNKEL (reference sequence). The CDR3 consists of 15 residues. The DNA for the CDR3 is TGTGCCAGCAGCCAAGAATTGCAGGCCTCAGATACGCAGTATTTT. Its protein is CASSQELQASDTQYF.

The chain recombines TRBV28 with TRBJ1-2; weak D call: TRBD1 (6 bases). The V and J ends lost 8 bases and 2 bases respectively, with 9 bases between them. In germline, CDR1 is MDHEN, CDR2 SYDVKM. The CDR3 runs 12 residues. The CDR3 sequence is CASYDRNYGYTF. In DNA, the CDR3 is TGTGCCAGCTATGACAGGAACTATGGCTACACCTTC.

Regarding this clone: Germline is not matched at one junction end, which may reflect a read error. The J gene is TRBJ1-5, the V gene TRBV19; D remains ambiguous. CDR3 length equals 13 residues. Germline values: CDR1 LNHDA, CDR2 SQIVND (reference sequence). CDR3 bases: TGTGCCAGTAGTGCACAGCACAATCCGCCCCAGCATTTT. Translating gives CASSAQHNPPQHF.

This rearrangement joins TRBV10-1 to TRBJ2-1; no reliable D call. The CDR3 loop spans 14 amino acids. The V gene lost 10 bases and the J gene lost 3 bases, with 16 bases spanning the gap. The germline V gene has CDR1 WNHNN and CDR2 SYGVQD (reference sequence). CDR3 in amino acids: CATSVADNYNEQFF. The CDR3 DNA is TGCGCCACCTCCGTAGCCGATAACTACAATGAGCAGTTCTTC.

V and J are TRBV4-3 and TRBJ1-2; TRBD1 might be the D (6 bases). Germline V gives CDR1 LGHNA, CDR2 YSLEER. V was shortened by 0 bases and J by 5 bases, with 16 bases between the two germline ends. The CDR3 is 16 residues long. The CDR3 bases are TGCGCCAGCAGCCAAGACCCGCCGGGGGGCTGGTATGGCTACACCTTC. As protein: CASSQDPPGGWYGYTF.

This chain links TRBV27 with TRBJ2-1; a weak D match, TRBD1 (6 bases). Germline lookup yields CDR1 MNHEY and CDR2 SMNVEV (reference sequence). The V end lost 2 bases, the J end lost 8 bases, and 13 bases lay between the germline ends. The length of the CDR3 is 14 residues. Here the CDR3 DNA reads TGTGCCAGCAGTTTAGAGTCTGGGGGCTATGAGCAGTTCTTC. Its protein is CASSLESGGYEQFF.

Only one count was recorded for this clone. The gene calls are TRBV6-5 and TRBJ2-2; 8 nucleotides line up with TRBD1. The CDR3 is made up of 15 amino acids. Per the germline V gene, CDR1 is MNHEY and CDR2 is SVGAGI. The J segment lost 0 bases and the V segment lost 4 bases, leaving 1 base of the junction unmatched. CDR3 in amino acids: CASSSTGANTGELFF. The CDR3 DNA is TGTGCCAGCAGTTCGACAGGGGCGAACACCGGGGAGCTGTTTTTT.

This sequence joins TRBV19 and TRBJ2-2; 8 nucleotides match TRBD2. Germline V lookup: CDR1 LNHDA, CDR2 SQIVND (reference sequence). The ends lost 10 bases at V and 4 bases at J; junction bases unmatched: 14. The CDR3 has 16 residues. DNA for the CDR3: TGTGCCACCCAAGGGAGCGGGAGCATAATCACCGGGGAGCTGTTTTTT. Its protein is CATQGSGSIITGELFF.

The J gene is TRBJ2-2, the V gene TRBV24-1; D remains ambiguous. The germline CDR1 and CDR2 sequences are KGHDR and SFDVKD. This CDR3 has 16 residues. Between the trimmed V and J ends, which lost 2 bases and 5 bases, there was a span of 14 bases. The CDR3 is CATSDSSLPGTGELFF. CDR3 sequence (DNA): TGTGCCACCAGTGATTCGAGTCTCCCCGGAACCGGGGAGCTGTTTTTT.

V gene TRBV28 combines with J gene TRBJ1-1; 8 bases are shared with TRBD1. V lost 6 bases and J lost 5; bases outside the gene matches: 8. The CDR3 spans 14 residues. Germline lookup yields CDR1 MDHEN and CDR2 SYDVKM. The CDR3 loop is CASSVRGPVTEAFF. The CDR3 bases are TGTGCCAGCAGCGTCAGGGGGCCGGTGACTGAAGCTTTCTTT.

The CDR3, as DNA: TGTGCCAGCAGTTACTTGCGGGAGAACGAGCAGTACTTC. The encoded protein is CASSYLRENEQYF. The V and J genes are TRBV6-5 and TRBJ2-7, with TRBD2 matching over 7 bases. The CDR3 is made up of 13 amino acids. V lost 1 base, J lost 5 bases, and 2 bases stayed unmatched. In germline, CDR1 is MNHEY, CDR2 SVGAGI.

This chain joins TRBV4-2 and TRBJ2-7; 10 bases are a match to TRBD1. This CDR3 is built from 16 residues. The germline V gene has CDR1 LGHNA and CDR2 YNFKEQ. The ends lost 0 bases at V and 2 bases at J; junction bases unmatched: 4. CDR3 region: CASSQDPGTGAYEQYF. For the CDR3, the DNA is TGTGCCAGCAGCCAAGACCCGGGGACAGGGGCCTACGAGCAGTACTTC.

CDR3 amino acids: CASSPGVYTEAFF. The CDR3, as DNA: TGTGCCAGCAGTCCAGGGGTTTACACTGAAGCTTTCTTT. This rearrangement joins TRBV6-2 or TRBV6-3 to TRBJ1-1, with D possibly TRBD1 on 6 matching bases. CDR3 length equals 13 residues. Between the trimmed V and J ends, which lost 5 bases and 3 bases, there was a span of 10 bases. Germline V gene data show CDR1 as MNHEY and CDR2 as SVGEGT.

The chain joins TRBV28 to TRBJ1-2; D is unresolved. Germline-derived CDR1 and CDR2 are MDHEN and SYDVKM. The V end was cut by 3 bases, the J end by 8 bases, with 13 bases between. This CDR3 is built from 13 residues. CDR3 loop: CASSFPDVPGYTF. Here the CDR3 DNA reads TGTGCCAGCAGTTTCCCTGATGTCCCCGGCTACACCTTC.

The J gene is TRBJ2-7, the V gene TRBV4-1; 9 bases are a match to TRBD1. Germline lookup yields CDR1 MGHRA and CDR2 YSYEKL. The CDR3 is 15 amino acids. With V trimmed by 4 bases and J by 3 bases, 7 bases remained unmatched. CDR3 residues: CASSLRQGDHYEQYF. CDR3 nucleotides: TGCGCCAGCAGCCTTCGACAGGGGGACCACTACGAGCAGTACTTC.

This clone came up once. The V and J genes are TRBV9 and TRBJ2-6, with 9 bases lining up with TRBD1. This CDR3 is 17 amino acids long. From germline, CDR1 is SGDLS and CDR2 YYNGEE. J lost 4 bases, V lost 3 bases, and 8 bases had no gene match. Here the CDR3 reads CASSGGQGVSGANVLTF. CDR3 nucleotide sequence: TGTGCCAGCAGCGGGGGACAGGGTGTTTCCGGGGCCAACGTCCTGACTTTC.

J is TRBJ1-1 and V is TRBV5-5; 7 nucleotides align to TRBD1. The germline gives CDR1 SGHKS, CDR2 YYEKEE (reference sequence). Unmatched junction bases numbered 7, after V lost 4 bases and J lost 4 bases. The CDR3 length is 14 residues. CDR3 loop: CASSDEGQITEAFF. The CDR3 DNA is TGTGCCAGCAGCGACGAGGGACAGATCACTGAAGCTTTCTTT.

The chain is built from TRBV7-9 and TRBJ2-7; 9 bases agree with TRBD1. The CDR3 is 14 residues long. Looked up from germline, CDR1 is SEHNR and CDR2 is FQNEAQ (reference sequence). V dropped 5 bases and J dropped 6; count of bases not matched to a gene: 8. The CDR3 sequence: CASSVPGQGAEQYF. The CDR3 DNA sequence: TGTGCCAGCAGCGTCCCGGGACAGGGAGCCGAGCAGTACTTC.

CDR3 sequence reads: CASSKGLAGGRDTQYF. CDR3 sequence (DNA): TGTGCCAGCAGCAAAGGACTAGCGGGAGGGCGAGATACGCAGTATTTT. The chain recombines TRBV2 with TRBJ2-3; 15 bases map to TRBD2. This CDR3 contains 16 residues. The J segment lost 5 bases and the V segment lost 6 bases, leaving 6 bases of the junction unmatched. The germline gives CDR1 SNHLY, CDR2 FYNNEI.

This clone came up once. The gene calls are TRBV27 and TRBJ2-7; D might be TRBD2 (6 bases). Germline V gene lookup returns CDR1 MNHEY and CDR2 SMNVEV (reference sequence). Between the trimmed V and J ends, which lost 11 bases and 5 bases, there was a span of 13 bases. This CDR3 spans 11 amino acids. DNA for the CDR3: TGTGCCGCGGGGAGTGGGCACGAGCAGTACTTC. Amino acid sequence: CAAGSGHEQYF.

Here the CDR3 reads CASSFYRSETQYF. For the CDR3, the DNA is TGTGCCAGCAGTTTTTACCGCTCAGAGACCCAGTACTTC. The chain combines TRBV12-3 or TRBV12-4 with TRBJ2-5; unclear D gene. Trimming left V 3 bases short and J 4 bases short, with 9 bases between. This CDR3 region has 13 residues.

The chain is built from TRBV6-5 and TRBJ2-5; D might be TRBD1 or TRBD2, each matching 5 bases. The length of the CDR3 is 13 residues. Trimming cost V 6 bases and J 2 bases, with 10 bases left between them. Per germline, CDR1 MNHEY and CDR2 SVGAGI. CDR3 nucleotides: TGTGCCAGCAGACCCTGGGGGCAAGAGACCCAGTACTTC. It translates to CASRPWGQETQYF.

This clone was counted a single time. The chain employs TRBV28 and TRBJ2-3; 13 nucleotides align to TRBD2. This CDR3 spans 16 amino acids. Looked up from germline, CDR1 is MDHEN and CDR2 is SYDVKM. V was pared by 4 bases and J by 5 bases, with 6 bases of the junction left unmatched. The CDR3 DNA reads TGTGCCAGCAGTTGGGGGGGACTAGCGGGAAGAGATACGCAGTATTTT. Translated: CASSWGGLAGRDTQYF.

The V gene is TRBV7-2, the J gene TRBJ1-2; possible D gene TRBD1, 5 bases. With 3 bases removed from V and 6 bases from J, the gap between germline ends came to 14 bases. The CDR3 covers 14 residues. Germline V lookup: CDR1 SGHTA, CDR2 FQGNSA. The CDR3, as DNA: TGTGCCAGCAGCTTGGGGACGCTCGACCATGGCTACACCTTC. It codes for CASSLGTLDHGYTF.

This clone was picked up one time. The J gene is TRBJ2-7, the V gene TRBV5-1, with a weak D call TRBD2 (6 bases). V lost 3 bases, J lost 3 bases, and 13 bases lay in between. Germline V gives CDR1 SGHRS, CDR2 YFSETQ. This CDR3 contains 14 residues. CDR3 sequence: CASSWEAGLYEQYF. CDR3 nucleotide sequence: TGCGCCAGCAGCTGGGAAGCGGGCCTCTACGAGCAGTACTTC.

This chain links TRBV28 with TRBJ1-1; D call uncertain. The CDR3 has 17 amino acids. V lost 3 bases and J lost 11, with 28 bases in between. The germline V gene encodes CDR1 MDHEN and CDR2 SYDVKM. Written as DNA, the CDR3 is TGTGCCAGCAGTTTGTACCCGCCCGTTTTGGTAGAGGATAACGCTTTCTTT. It translates to CASSLYPPVLVEDNAFF.

The J gene is TRBJ2-3, the V gene TRBV11-2; 8 bases line up with TRBD2. CDR3 length: 18 residues. Germline V CDR1 and CDR2: SGHAT, FQNNGV. Losses at the gene ends were 0 bases for V and 0 bases for J; bases not matched to a gene: 8. CDR3 amino acids: CASSLENSGTTSTDTQYF. The CDR3 DNA is TGTGCCAGCAGCTTAGAGAATAGCGGGACTACTAGCACAGATACGCAGTATTTT.

The V and J genes are TRBV15 and TRBJ2-3; 8 bases align to TRBD1. Per germline, CDR1 LNHNV and CDR2 YYDKDF (reference sequence). V dropped 5 bases and J dropped 4; count of bases not matched to a gene: 8. The CDR3 runs 15 residues. CDR3 in amino acids: CATSEDREGADTQYF. In nucleotides, the CDR3 is TGTGCCACCAGCGAGGACAGGGAAGGGGCAGATACGCAGTATTTT.

The rearrangement joins TRBV19 to TRBJ1-1; possibly TRBD1 for D (5 bases). The V gene's germline CDR1 is LNHDA and CDR2 SQIVND (reference sequence). The V end lost 6 bases, the J end lost 7 bases, and 15 bases lay between the germline ends. The length of the CDR3 is 13 residues. The DNA for the CDR3 is TGTGCCAGTAGGGTGCAGGGAATCGGTGAAGCTTTCTTT. This gives the protein CASRVQGIGEAFF. The complete variable domain, with remaining parts taken from reference TRBV19 and TRBJ1-1, reads DGGITQSPKYLFRKEGQNVTLSCEQNLNHDAMYWYRQDPGQGLRLIYYSQIVNDFQKGDIAEGYSVSREKKESFPLTVTSAQKNPTAFYLCASRVQGIGEAFFGQGTRLTVV.

This clone occurred once. The rearrangement joins TRBV12-3 or TRBV12-4 to TRBJ2-7; D unclear. Trimming left V 6 bases short and J 3 bases short, with 12 bases between. The CDR3 spans 13 residues. The CDR3 coding sequence is TGTGCCAGCAGCCCTGGATGGGGCTACGAGCAGTACTTC. Translated, it gives CASSPGWGYEQYF.

This sequence joins TRBV6-5 and TRBJ2-3; the match to TRBD2 covers 7 bases. This CDR3 comprises 14 residues. Germline trimming cut 5 bases from V and 5 bases from J; bases unmatched to any gene: 7. Germline V gene lookup returns CDR1 MNHEY and CDR2 SVGAGI. The CDR3 reads CASSSGTRRDTQYF. The DNA of the CDR3 is TGTGCCAGCAGTAGCGGGACCCGGAGAGATACGCAGTATTTT.

The chain links TRBV11-1 to TRBJ2-7; either TRBD1 or TRBD2 may supply D (5 bases each). V was cut by 2 bases and J by 5 bases, with 13 bases left in between. The CDR3 covers 14 residues. The germline V gene encodes CDR1 SGHAT and CDR2 FQDESV (reference sequence). DNA of the CDR3: TGTGCCAGCAGCTTATTTCGTCGGGGCCACGAGCAGTACTTC. Amino acids: CASSLFRRGHEQYF. Filled out from reference TRBV11-1 and TRBJ2-7, the complete variable domain reads EAEVAQSPRYKITEKSQAVAFWCDPISGHATLYWYRQILGQGPELLVQFQDESVVDDSQLPKDRFSAERLKGVDSTLKIQPAELGDSAMYLCASSLFRRGHEQYFGPGTRLTVT.